The following is a T cell receptor (beta chain) sequence with its context. Its antigen is still unknown. This specimen belongs to a study of T cell responses to AZD1222 COVID-19 vaccine. Study context: Both about-4-week and about-12-week second-dose recipients were combined.

Trimming left V 4 bases short and J 0 bases short, with 2 bases between. The length of the CDR3 is 11 residues. Germline V lookup: CDR1 SGHRS, CDR2 YFSETQ. The study, taken as a whole, reports: At baseline, seropositivity was found in only a handful of AZD1222 recipients. When two AZD1222 doses had been given, Spike-specific TCR breadth and depth rose.

Measured with immunoSEQ multiplex PCR; TCRdb has only the in-frame clones, and not every one. The sample gives 98,000 or so clones, over 90% of which show up once; about 5% is in the top ten. Material: peripheral blood, obtained on day 0 of AZD1222 vaccination. The chain carries TRBV5-1 and TRBJ2-7; D gene uncertain. The TCR comes from an adult in good health. The CDR3 loop reads CASSHSYEQYF. CDR3 in DNA: TGCGCCAGCAGCCACTCCTACGAGCAGTACTTC. The entire variable domain, with the rest obtained from reference TRBV5-1 and TRBJ2-7, is as follows: KAGVTQTPRYLIKTRGQQVTLSCSPISGHRSVSWYQQTPGQGLQFLFEYFSETQRNKGNFPGRFSGRQFSNSRSEMNVSTLELGDSALYLCASSHSYEQYFGPGTRLTVT.